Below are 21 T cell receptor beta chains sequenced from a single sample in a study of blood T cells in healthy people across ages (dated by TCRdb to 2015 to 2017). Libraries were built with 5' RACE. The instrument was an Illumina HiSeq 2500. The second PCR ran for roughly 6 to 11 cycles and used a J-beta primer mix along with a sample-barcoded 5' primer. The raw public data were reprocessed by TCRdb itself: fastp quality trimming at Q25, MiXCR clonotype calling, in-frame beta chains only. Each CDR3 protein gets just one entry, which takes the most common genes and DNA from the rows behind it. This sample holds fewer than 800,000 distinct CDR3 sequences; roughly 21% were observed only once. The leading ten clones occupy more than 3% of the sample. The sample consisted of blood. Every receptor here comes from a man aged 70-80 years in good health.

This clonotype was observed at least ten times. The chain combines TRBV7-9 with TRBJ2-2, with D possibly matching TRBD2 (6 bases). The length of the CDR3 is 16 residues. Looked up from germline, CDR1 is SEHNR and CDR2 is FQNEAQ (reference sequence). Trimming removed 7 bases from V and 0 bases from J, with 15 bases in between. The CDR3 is CASTQSGGANTGELFF. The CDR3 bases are TGTGCCAGCACCCAATCTGGAGGGGCGAACACCGGGGAGCTGTTTTTT.

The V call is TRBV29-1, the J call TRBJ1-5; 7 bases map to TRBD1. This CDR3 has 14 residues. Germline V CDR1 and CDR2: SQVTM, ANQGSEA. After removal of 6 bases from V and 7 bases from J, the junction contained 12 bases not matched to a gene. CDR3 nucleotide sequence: TGCAGCGTAGGGGACAGCCCGGCGGGACAGCCCCAGCATTTT. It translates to CSVGDSPAGQPQHF.

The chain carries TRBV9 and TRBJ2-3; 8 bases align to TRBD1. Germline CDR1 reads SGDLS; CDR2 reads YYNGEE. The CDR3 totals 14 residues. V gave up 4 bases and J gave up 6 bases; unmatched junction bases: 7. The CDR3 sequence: CASSPQGAQDTQYF. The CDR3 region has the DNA TGTGCCAGCAGCCCCCAGGGGGCCCAGGATACGCAGTATTTT.

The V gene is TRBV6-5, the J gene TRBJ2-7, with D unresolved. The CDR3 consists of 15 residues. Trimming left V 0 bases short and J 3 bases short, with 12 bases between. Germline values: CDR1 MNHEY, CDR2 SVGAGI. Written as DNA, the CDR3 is TGTGCCAGCAGTTACTCGGAACAGCGAGGCTACGAGCAGTACTTC. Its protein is CASSYSEQRGYEQYF.

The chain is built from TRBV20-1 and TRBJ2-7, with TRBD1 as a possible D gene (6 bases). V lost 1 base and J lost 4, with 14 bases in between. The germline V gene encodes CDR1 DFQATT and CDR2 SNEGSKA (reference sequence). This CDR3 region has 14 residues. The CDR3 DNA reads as TGCAGTGCTAGAGGGGACAAGCGGCCTTACGAGCAGTACTTC. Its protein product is CSARGDKRPYEQYF.

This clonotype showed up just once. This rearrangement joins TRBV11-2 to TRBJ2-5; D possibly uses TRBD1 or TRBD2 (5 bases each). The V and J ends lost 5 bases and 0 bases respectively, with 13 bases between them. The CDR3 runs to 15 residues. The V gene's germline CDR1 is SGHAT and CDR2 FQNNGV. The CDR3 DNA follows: TGTGCCAGCAGCCCCCGGGGCACAAACCAAGAGACCCAGTACTTC. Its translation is CASSPRGTNQETQYF.

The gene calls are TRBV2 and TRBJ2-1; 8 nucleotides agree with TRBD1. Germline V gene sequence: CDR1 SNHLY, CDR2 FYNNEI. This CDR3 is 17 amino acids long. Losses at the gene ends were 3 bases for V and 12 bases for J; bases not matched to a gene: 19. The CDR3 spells CASSETQGGTTGLLQFF. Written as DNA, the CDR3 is TGTGCCAGCAGTGAGACACAGGGGGGTACTACCGGACTTCTGCAGTTCTTC.

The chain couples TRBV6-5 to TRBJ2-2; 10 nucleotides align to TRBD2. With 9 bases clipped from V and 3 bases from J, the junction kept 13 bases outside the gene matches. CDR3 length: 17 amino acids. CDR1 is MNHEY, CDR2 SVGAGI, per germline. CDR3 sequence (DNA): TGTGCCAGAGTACTAGCGGGAAGGATCAGGCACACCGGGGAGCTGTTTTTT. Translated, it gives CARVLAGRIRHTGELFF.

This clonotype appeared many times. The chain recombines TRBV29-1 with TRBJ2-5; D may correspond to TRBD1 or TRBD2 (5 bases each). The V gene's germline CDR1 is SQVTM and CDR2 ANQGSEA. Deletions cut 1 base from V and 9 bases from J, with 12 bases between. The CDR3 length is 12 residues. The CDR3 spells CSVEAGGAAQYF. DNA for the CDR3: TGCAGCGTTGAAGCTGGGGGTGCGGCCCAGTACTTC.

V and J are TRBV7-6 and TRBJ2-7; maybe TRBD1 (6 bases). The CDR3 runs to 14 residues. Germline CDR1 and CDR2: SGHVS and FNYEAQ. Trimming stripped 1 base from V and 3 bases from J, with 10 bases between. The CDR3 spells CASSLGSGDYEQYF. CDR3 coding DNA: TGTGCCAGCAGCTTAGGATCAGGGGACTACGAGCAGTACTTC.

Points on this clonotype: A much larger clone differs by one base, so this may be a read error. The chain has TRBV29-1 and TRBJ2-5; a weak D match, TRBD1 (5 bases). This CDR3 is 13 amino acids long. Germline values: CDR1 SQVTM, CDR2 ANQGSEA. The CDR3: CSVARQIQETQCF. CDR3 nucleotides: TGCAGCGTGGCAAGACAGATCCAAGAGACCCAGTGCTTC.

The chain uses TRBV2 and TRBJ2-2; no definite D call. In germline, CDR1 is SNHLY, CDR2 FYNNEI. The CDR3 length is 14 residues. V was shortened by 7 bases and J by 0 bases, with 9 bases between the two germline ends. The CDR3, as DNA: TGTGCCAGCAAGGTCATCGCGAACACCGGGGAGCTGTTTTTT. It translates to CASKVIANTGELFF.

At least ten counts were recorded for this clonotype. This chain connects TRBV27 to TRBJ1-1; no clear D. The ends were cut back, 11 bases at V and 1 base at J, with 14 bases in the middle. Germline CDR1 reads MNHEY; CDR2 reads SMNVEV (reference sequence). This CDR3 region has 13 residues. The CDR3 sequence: CAVKYGRNTEAFF. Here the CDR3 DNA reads TGTGCCGTGAAGTACGGGCGGAACACTGAAGCTTTCTTT.

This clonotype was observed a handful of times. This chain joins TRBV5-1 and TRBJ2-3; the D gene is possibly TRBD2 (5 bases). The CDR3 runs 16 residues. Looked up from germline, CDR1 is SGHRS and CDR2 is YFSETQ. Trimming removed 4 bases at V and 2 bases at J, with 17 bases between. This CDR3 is CASSPRSVEATDTQYF. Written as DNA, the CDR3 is TGCGCCAGCAGCCCCCGATCGGTGGAGGCCACAGATACGCAGTATTTT.

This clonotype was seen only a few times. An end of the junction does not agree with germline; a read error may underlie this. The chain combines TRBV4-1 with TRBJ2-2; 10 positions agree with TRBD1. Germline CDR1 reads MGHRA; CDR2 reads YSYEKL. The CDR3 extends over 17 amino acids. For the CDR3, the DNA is TGCGCCAGCAGCCAAGGGAGACAGGGGGCGCCCACCGGGGAGCCGTTTTTT. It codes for CASSQGRQGAPTGEPFF.

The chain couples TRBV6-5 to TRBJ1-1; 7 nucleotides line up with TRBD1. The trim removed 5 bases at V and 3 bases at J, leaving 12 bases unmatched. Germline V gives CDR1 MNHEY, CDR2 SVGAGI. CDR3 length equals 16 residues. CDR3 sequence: CASSPDRDRVDTEAFF. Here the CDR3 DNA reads TGTGCCAGCAGTCCAGACAGGGATCGGGTTGACACTGAAGCTTTCTTT.

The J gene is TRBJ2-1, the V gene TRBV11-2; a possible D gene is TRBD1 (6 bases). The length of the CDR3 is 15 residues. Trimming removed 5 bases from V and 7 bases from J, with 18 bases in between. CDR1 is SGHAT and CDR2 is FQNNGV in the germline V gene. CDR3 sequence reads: CASSARGTQGNEQFF. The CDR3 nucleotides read TGTGCCAGCAGCGCCAGAGGCACTCAGGGGAATGAGCAGTTCTTC.

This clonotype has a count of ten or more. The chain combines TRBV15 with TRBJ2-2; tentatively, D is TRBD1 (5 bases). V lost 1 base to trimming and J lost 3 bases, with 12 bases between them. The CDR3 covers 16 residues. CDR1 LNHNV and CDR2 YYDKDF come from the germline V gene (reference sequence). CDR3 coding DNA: TGTGCCACCAGCAGAGTGTCAGGGATCGACACCGGGGAGCTGTTTTTT. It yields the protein CATSRVSGIDTGELFF. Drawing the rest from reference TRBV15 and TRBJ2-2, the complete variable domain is DAMVIQNPRYQVTQFGKPVTLSCSQTLNHNVMYWYQQKSSQAPKLLFHYYDKDFNNEADTPDNFQSRRPNTSFCFLDIRSPGLGDTAMYLCATSRVSGIDTGELFFGEGSRLTVL.

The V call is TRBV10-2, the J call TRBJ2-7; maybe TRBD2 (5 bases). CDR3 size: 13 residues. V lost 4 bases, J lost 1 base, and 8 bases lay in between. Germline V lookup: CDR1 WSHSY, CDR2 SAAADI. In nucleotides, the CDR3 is TGCGCCAGCAGTGGCAGGACTTCCTACGAGCAGTACTTC. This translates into CASSGRTSYEQYF.

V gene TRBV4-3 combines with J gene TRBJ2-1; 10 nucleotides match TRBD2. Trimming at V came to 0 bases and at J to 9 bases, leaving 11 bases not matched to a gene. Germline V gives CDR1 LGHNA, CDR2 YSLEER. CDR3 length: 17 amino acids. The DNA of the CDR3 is TGCGCCAGCAGCCAAGATCCCCCTAGCGGGAGTTTGAGTGAGCAGTTCTTC. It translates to CASSQDPPSGSLSEQFF.

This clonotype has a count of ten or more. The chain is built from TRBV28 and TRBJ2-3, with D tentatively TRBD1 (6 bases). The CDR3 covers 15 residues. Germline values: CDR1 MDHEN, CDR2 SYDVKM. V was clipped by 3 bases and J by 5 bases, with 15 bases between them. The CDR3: CASSFNQPGQDTQYF. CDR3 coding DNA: TGTGCCAGCAGTTTTAACCAGCCGGGACAAGATACGCAGTATTTT.